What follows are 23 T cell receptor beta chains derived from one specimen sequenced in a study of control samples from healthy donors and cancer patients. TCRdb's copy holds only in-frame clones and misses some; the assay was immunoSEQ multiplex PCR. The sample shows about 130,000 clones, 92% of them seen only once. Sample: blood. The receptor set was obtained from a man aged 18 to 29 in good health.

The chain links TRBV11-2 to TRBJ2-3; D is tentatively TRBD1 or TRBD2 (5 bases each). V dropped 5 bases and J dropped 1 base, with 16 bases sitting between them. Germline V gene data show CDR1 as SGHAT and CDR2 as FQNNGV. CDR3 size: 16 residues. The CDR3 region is CASSLSRQGGTDTQYF. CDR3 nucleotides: TGTGCCAGCAGCCTCTCGAGGCAGGGAGGCACAGATACGCAGTATTTT.

In DNA, the CDR3 is TGTGCCAGCAGCGCGCCGAATCTAGGAGAGACCCAGTACTTC. As protein: CASSAPNLGETQYF. The chain couples TRBV9 to TRBJ2-5, with D unresolved. Germline V gives CDR1 SGDLS, CDR2 YYNGEE. The CDR3 contains 14 residues. The V gene lost 3 bases and the J gene lost 4 bases, with 13 bases spanning the gap.

This CDR3 reads CASSEASYEQYF. CDR3 nucleotides: TGTGCCAGCAGTGAAGCATCCTACGAGCAGTACTTC. The rearrangement links TRBV2 to TRBJ2-7; unclear D gene. The CDR3 has 12 amino acids. Germline CDR1 is SNHLY and CDR2 is FYNNEI. Trimming stripped 0 bases from V and 1 base from J, with 1 base between.

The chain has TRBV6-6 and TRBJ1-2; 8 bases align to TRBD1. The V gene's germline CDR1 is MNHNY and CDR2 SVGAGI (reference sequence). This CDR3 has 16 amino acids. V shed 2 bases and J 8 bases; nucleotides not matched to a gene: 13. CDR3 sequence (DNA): TGTGCCAGCAGTTACCCGGCGGGGACAGGCGTTGGCGGCTACACCTTC. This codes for CASSYPAGTGVGGYTF.

This CDR3 is CASSYDRGWSPLHF. DNA of the CDR3: TGTGCCAGCAGTTACGACAGGGGCTGGTCACCCCTCCACTTT. This sequence joins TRBV6-5 and TRBJ1-6; 8 bases match TRBD1. Germline V gives CDR1 MNHEY, CDR2 SVGAGI. CDR3 length equals 14 residues. The ends lost 2 bases at V and 10 bases at J; junction bases unmatched: 4.

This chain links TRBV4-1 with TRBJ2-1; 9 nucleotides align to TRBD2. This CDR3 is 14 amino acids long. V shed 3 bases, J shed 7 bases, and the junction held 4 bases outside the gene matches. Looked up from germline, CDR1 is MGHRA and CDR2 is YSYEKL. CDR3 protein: CASSHPLAGNEQFF. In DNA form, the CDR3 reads TGCGCCAGCAGCCATCCCCTAGCGGGGAATGAGCAGTTCTTC.

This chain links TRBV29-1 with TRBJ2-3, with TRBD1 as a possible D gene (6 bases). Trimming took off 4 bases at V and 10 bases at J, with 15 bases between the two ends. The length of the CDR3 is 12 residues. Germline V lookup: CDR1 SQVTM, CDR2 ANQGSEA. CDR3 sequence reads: CSVVATGYAQYF. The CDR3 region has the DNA TGCAGCGTTGTCGCCACAGGGTACGCGCAGTATTTT.

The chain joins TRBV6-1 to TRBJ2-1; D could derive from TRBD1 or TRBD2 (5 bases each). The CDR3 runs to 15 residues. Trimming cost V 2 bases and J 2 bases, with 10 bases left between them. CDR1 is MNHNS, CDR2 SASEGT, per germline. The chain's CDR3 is CASSEIVGAYNEQFF. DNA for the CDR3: TGTGCCAGCAGTGAAATAGTGGGGGCCTACAATGAGCAGTTCTTC.

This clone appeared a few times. CDR3 residues: CASSELDRENGYTF. As DNA, the CDR3 is TGTGCCAGCAGTGAATTGGACAGGGAGAACGGCTACACCTTC. The chain has TRBV25-1 and TRBJ1-2; 8 bases are shared with TRBD1. In germline, CDR1 is MGHDK, CDR2 SYGVNS. CDR3 length: 14 amino acids. The V gene end was trimmed by 1 base and the J gene end by 8 bases; junction bases not matched to a gene: 6.

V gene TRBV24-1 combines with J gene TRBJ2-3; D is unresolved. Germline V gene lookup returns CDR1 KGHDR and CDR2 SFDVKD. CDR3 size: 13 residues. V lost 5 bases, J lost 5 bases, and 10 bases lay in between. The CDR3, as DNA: TGTGCCACCAGTGGTCGGTGGCAAGATACGCAGTATTTT. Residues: CATSGRWQDTQYF.

The CDR3 DNA follows: TGCGCCAGCAGCCAGGGAGGACAGGGGACTGAAGCTTTCTTT. Residues: CASSQGGQGTEAFF. The chain employs TRBV4-1 and TRBJ1-1; TRBD1 matches at 9 bases. CDR3 size: 14 residues. The germline gives CDR1 MGHRA, CDR2 YSYEKL. V was clipped by 3 bases and J by 5 bases; unmatched bases: 4.

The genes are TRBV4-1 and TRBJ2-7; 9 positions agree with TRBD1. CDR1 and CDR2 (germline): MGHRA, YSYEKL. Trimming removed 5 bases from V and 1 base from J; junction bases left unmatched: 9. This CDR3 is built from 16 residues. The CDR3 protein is CASSALGTGTSYEQYF. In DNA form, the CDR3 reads TGCGCCAGCAGCGCGTTAGGGACAGGGACTTCCTACGAGCAGTACTTC.

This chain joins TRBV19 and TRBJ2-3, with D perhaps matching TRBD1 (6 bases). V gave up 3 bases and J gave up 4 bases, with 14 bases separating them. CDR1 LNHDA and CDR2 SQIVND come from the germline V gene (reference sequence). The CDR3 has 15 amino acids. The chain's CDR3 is CASSMGQGWADTQYF. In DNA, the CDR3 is TGTGCCAGTAGTATGGGGCAGGGGTGGGCAGATACGCAGTATTTT.

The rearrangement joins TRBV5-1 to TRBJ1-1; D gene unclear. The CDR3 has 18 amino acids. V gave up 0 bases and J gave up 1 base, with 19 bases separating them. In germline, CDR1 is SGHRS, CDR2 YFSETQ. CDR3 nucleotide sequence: TGCGCCAGCAGCTTGGCTTATAGTTTGGGTTCAGGGAACACTGAAGCTTTCTTT. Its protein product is CASSLAYSLGSGNTEAFF.

Here the CDR3 reads CASSPGTNTEAFF. The DNA of the CDR3 is TGTGCCAGCAGCCCCGGGACCAACACTGAAGCTTTCTTT. This chain connects TRBV11-3 to TRBJ1-1; D possibly corresponds to TRBD1 (5 bases). This CDR3 has 13 amino acids. In germline, CDR1 is SGHNT, CDR2 YENEEA. Trimming removed 5 bases from V and 2 bases from J, with 9 bases in between.

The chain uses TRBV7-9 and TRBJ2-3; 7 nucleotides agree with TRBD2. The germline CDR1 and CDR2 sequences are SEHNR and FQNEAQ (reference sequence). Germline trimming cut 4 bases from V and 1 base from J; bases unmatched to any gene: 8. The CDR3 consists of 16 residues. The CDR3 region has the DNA TGTGCCAGCAGCTCTCCTGAGCGGGGCGGCACAGATACGCAGTATTTT. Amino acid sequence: CASSSPERGGTDTQYF.

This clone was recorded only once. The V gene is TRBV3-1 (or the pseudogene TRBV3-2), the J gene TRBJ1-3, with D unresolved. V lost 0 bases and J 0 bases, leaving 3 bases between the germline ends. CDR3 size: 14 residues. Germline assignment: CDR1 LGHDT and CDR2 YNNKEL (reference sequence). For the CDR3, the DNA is TGTGCCAGCAGCCAAGATCTCTCTGGAAACACCATATATTTT. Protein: CASSQDLSGNTIYF.

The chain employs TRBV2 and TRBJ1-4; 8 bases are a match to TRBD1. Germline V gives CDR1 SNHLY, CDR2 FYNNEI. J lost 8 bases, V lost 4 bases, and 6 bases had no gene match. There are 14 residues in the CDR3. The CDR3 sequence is CASSAGQGMEKLFF. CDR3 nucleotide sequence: TGTGCCAGCAGTGCCGGACAGGGCATGGAAAAACTGTTTTTT.

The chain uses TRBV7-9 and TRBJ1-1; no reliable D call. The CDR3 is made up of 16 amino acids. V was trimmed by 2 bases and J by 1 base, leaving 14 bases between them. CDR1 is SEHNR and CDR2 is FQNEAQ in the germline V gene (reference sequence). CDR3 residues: CASSLTESRPNTEAFF. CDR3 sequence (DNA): TGTGCCAGCAGCTTAACGGAGAGCCGACCGAACACTGAAGCTTTCTTT.

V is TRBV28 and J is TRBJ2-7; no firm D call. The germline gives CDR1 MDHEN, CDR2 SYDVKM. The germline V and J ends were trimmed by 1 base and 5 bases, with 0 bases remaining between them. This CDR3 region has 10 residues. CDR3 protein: CASSLYEQYF. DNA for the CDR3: TGTGCCAGCAGTTTATACGAGCAGTACTTC.

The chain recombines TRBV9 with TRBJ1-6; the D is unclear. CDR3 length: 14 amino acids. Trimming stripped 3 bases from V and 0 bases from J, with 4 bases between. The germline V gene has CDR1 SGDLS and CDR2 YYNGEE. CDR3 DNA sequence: TGTGCCAGCAGCGCAAGCTCCTATAATTCACCCCTCCACTTT. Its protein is CASSASSYNSPLHF.

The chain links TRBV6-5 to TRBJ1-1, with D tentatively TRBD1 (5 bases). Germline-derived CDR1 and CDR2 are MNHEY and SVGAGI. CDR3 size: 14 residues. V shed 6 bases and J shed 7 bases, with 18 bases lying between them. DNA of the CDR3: TGTGCCAGCAGCAGCCGGGACTATATAAATGAAGCTTTCTTT. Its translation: CASSSRDYINEAFF.

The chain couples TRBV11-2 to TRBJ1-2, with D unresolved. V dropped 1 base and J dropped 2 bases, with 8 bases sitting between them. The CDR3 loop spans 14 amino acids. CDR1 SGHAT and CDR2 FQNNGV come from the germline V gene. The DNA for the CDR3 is TGTGCCAGCAGCTTAGGAACCGGGAACTATGGCTACACCTTC. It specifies CASSLGTGNYGYTF.